Included here is one TCR beta chain sequence, with context. Its target is not known. The data were produced by immunoSEQ multiplex PCR, yet TCRdb's version contains in-frame clones alone and is incomplete. The sample holds approximately 100,000 clones; about 87% are singletons and the top ten take 3% to 3.5%. The germline V and J ends were trimmed by 1 base and 8 bases, with 9 bases remaining between them. Germline V lookup: CDR1 MNHNY, CDR2 SVGAGI (reference sequence). The CDR3 consists of 14 residues. This record belongs to a study of T cell responses to AZD1222 COVID-19 vaccine. At the level of the study: Pooled together were second doses at about 4 or about 12 weeks.

Study results and caveats: The peak T cell response came first, and repertoires were sampled only after it.

The TCR originated in an adult in good health. This specimen was peripheral blood, taken on day 0 of AZD1222 vaccination. The V call is TRBV6-6, the J call TRBJ1-6; a possible D gene is TRBD1 (5 bases). CDR3 protein: CASSYFTGDSPLHF. In DNA form, the CDR3 reads TGTGCCAGCAGTTACTTCACGGGGGATTCACCCCTCCACTTT.